What follows are 5 T cell receptor beta chains derived from one specimen sequenced in a study of blood T cell repertoires in COVID-19. Measured with immunoSEQ multiplex PCR; TCRdb has only the in-frame clones, and not every one. The sample includes tens of thousands of clones, roughly 70% of them seen just once. The sequenced sample consisted of peripheral blood. The receptors were gathered from a man in his 70s with COVID-19, enrolled during active disease.

The chain joins TRBV19 to TRBJ2-7, with TRBD1 as a possible D gene (5 bases). The V and J ends lost 5 bases and 2 bases respectively, with 16 bases between them. Germline V gene data show CDR1 as LNHDA and CDR2 as SQIVND (reference sequence). The CDR3 has 15 amino acids. DNA for the CDR3: TGTGCCAGTAGTTCCGCTTGGGGCGCGACCTACGAGCAGTACTTC. The encoded protein is CASSSAWGATYEQYF.

The CDR3 protein is CASSLRGQVGELFF. CDR3 coding DNA: TGTGCCAGCAGTCTCAGGGGGCAGGTCGGGGAGCTGTTTTTT. The J gene is TRBJ2-2, the V gene TRBV6-2 or TRBV6-3; 8 bases map to TRBD1. Germline assignment: CDR1 MNHEY and CDR2 SVGEGT. The CDR3 covers 14 residues. With V trimmed by 5 bases and J by 7 bases, 6 bases remained unmatched.

This clone has a single count. The chain joins TRBV6-6 to TRBJ2-7; perhaps TRBD1 as D (6 bases). V lost 2 bases and J 4 bases, leaving 15 bases between the germline ends. In germline, CDR1 is MNHNY, CDR2 SVGAGI (reference sequence). The CDR3 loop spans 15 amino acids. The CDR3 loop reads CASSYGGGPSYEQYF. DNA of the CDR3: TGTGCCAGCAGTTACGGGGGCGGCCCTTCTTACGAGCAGTACTTC.

This rearrangement joins TRBV4-1 to TRBJ2-7; 10 nucleotides match TRBD2. This CDR3 has 16 amino acids. The junction had 5 bases not matched to a gene; V was cut back by 0 bases and J by 3 bases. CDR1 is MGHRA, CDR2 YSYEKL, per germline. Written as DNA, the CDR3 is TGCGCCAGCAGCCAAGATGCTAGCGGGAGTATCTACGAGCAGTACTTC. It translates to CASSQDASGSIYEQYF.

The chain has TRBV5-1 and TRBJ2-1, with TRBD2 matching 10 bases. Germline CDR1 SGHRS, CDR2 YFSETQ. The V and J ends lost 2 bases and 8 bases, in that order; junction bases with no gene match: 4. CDR3 length: 14 residues. As DNA, the CDR3 is TGCGCCAGCAGCTTAGTACTAGCGGGATATGAGCAGTTCTTC. Amino acids: CASSLVLAGYEQFF.